This TCR beta chain originates from a study of naive and memory T cell subsets (TCRdb year 2017). Study-wide context: The study applied an open-source, UMI-based TCR alpha and beta sequencing pipeline to sorted naive and memory peripheral blood T cell subsets. IgG serology results and the functional CMV T cell responses were in complete agreement. RNA was DNase-treated and reverse transcribed with TCR constant-region primers, mostly using SuperScript III. Results and caveats for the whole study, not just this receptor: In both CD4 and CD8 cells, a rise in Gini index and a fall in Shannon and inverse Simpson diversity were observed from naive through CM, EM and EMRA. Clonotypes were defined as single alpha or beta chain sequences, not paired alpha/beta receptors. RNA-based TCR counts may be influenced by expression changes linked to T cell activation and differentiation. The repertoire findings for the naive and memory subsets could not be validated, as no ground truth was available. A power law was followed by TCR abundance, with an exponent that differed between naive and memory subsets but was consistent across the three individuals. After error correction, only a single occurrence was seen for over 95% of naive TCR sequences, so much steeper abundance distributions were produced than in memory subsets.

This clonotype has just a few counts. Its antigen has not been determined. Base qualities were left out, and no much larger clone turns up one base away. The library came from UMI-ligation and nested PCR. An equimolar mix of two oligonucleotides covering both TRBC1 and TRBC2 was used as the beta constant-region primer. A single-stranded oligonucleotide containing the SP2 primer and a 12-nucleotide UMI was joined to the 3' end of the cDNA by T4 RNA ligase 1. Four rounds of PCR were used to amplify ligated cDNA, with nested alpha and beta constant-region primers being used together with the SP2 primer. The ligation reaction was incubated at 16°C for about 20-24 hours. PCR2 was typically run as a SYBR Green qPCR and stopped at a predetermined threshold to prevent over-amplification. Apart from the first purification, every purification step used Agencourt AMPure XP magnetic beads. Library amounts were measured by Qubit and library quality was assessed on a TapeStation, where the main peak was expected at around 650 bp. Sequencing of the pooled libraries was done on an Illumina MiSeq using v2 2x251 paired-end kits, which typically yielded roughly 0.95-2.2 million reads per sample. Libraries were pooled at about 4 nM per sample, and roughly 4.5-7% PhiX was added to improve cluster recognition. The authors' analysis ran thus. Using tag matching that tolerated one base-pair mismatch, Decombinator assigned V and J genes to FASTQ reads that had been processed by Demultiplexor. Collapsinator used UMIs to correct both sequencing errors and frequency errors arising from PCR heterogeneity. CDR3Translator translated TCRs and extracted CDR3s from the conserved cysteine to the FGXG phenylalanine, flagging non-productive sequences. Gini, Shannon entropy and inverse Simpson indices were calculated on repertoires that had been subsampled to equal numbers of UMI-defined TCRs. Within the linear range, a power law was fitted to clonotype abundance distributions using maximum likelihood. Similar UMI counts, unique TCR numbers and clonal distributions were obtained with the pipeline and with MIGEC on one naive CD8 sample. Repertoires were searched for some 7,000 CMV-associated CDR3 sequences compiled from VDJdb and a published dataset. TCRdb redid the processing of the public reads, applying fastp at Q25 and MiXCR, and retained in-frame beta chains. Each entry merges the rows of one CDR3 protein and shows their most common DNA and genes. These V and J calls are TCRdb output, not the study's own analysis. Within this sample are tens of thousands of distinct CDR3 sequences, with 13% of them counted one time only. The biggest ten clones account for under 25% of the sample.

TCR alpha and beta chain libraries were amplified separately from the second PCR step onward. Donor CMV status was determined by IFNgamma production from CD4+ T cells after overnight stimulation of fresh PBMCs with CMV viral lysate. CD4 T cells were positively selected with Miltenyi beads, followed by positive selection of CD8 T cells from the CD4-negative fraction. After staining for CD3, CD4, CD8, CD45RA, CD27 and a live/dead dye, cells were sorted on a BD Aria II into four subsets based on CD45RA and CD27. The sorting gate for effector memory cells was CD45RA-CD27-, and the sorting gate for EMRA cells was CD45RA+CD27-. Blood came from three healthy volunteers, each fractionated into CD4 and CD8 T cells and then into four differentiation subsets. About 0.11 L of peripheral blood was drawn per donor, and PBMC were isolated by Ficoll-Paque PLUS density-gradient centrifugation. The sorted cells were lysed in RLT buffer, after which RNA was extracted using a Qiagen RNeasy kit and kept at -80 degrees C.

CDR1 and CDR2, looked up from the germline V gene, are MDHEN and SYDVKM. Spanning cysteine to phenylalanine, the CDR3 consists of 15 amino acids. Of the read, only the CDR3 DNA is kept; its 45 bases are in frame from base 1. V is cut by 7 bases and J by 0 bases, and the space between the germline ends is 10 bases. The sequencing input was effector memory CD4+ T cells from blood. According to the study, the label for this sample's cell subset or site signals: effector memory, CD45RA- CD27-. The sequence links TRBV28 to TRBJ2-6; the D gene is perhaps TRBD1, on 6 matching bases. This clonotype originated in a human donor in good health. For the CDR3, the sequence is CASTVDSSGANVLTF. The base sequence is TGTGCCAGCACCGTGGACAGCTCTGGGGCCAACGTCCTGACTTTC.